This TCR beta chain derives from a study of blood T cells in healthy people across ages. Per-sample yields of isolated PBMCs were at least 6 million. PCR was performed a second time for roughly 7 to 11 cycles using a sample-barcoded 5' primer and a J-beta primer mix. TCRdb passed the 5' RACE reads through MiXCR, listing each CDR3 protein once. The repertoire has about 590,000 distinct CDR3 sequences, approximately 30% of them found once; the top ten carry around a sixth. V lost 4 bases and J lost 2, with 17 bases in between. Germline V CDR1 and CDR2: LGHDT, YNNKEL (reference sequence). The CDR3 is 16 residues long. This clonotype was counted ten times or more.

The specimen was blood. The rearrangement joins TRBV3-1 to TRBJ1-2; no reliable D call. This clonotype was sampled from a woman at least 80 years old in good health. CDR3 DNA sequence: TGTGCCAGCAGCCCCAAGGTAGCAGGAGGGAACTATGGCTACACCTTC. It specifies CASSPKVAGGNYGYTF. The full variable domain, completed using reference TRBV3-1 and TRBJ1-2, is DTAVSQTPKYLVTQMGNDKSIKCEQNLGHDTMYWYKQDSKKFLKIMFSYNNKELIINETVPNRFSPKSPDKAHLNLHINSLELGDSAVYFCASSPKVAGGNYGYTFGSGTRLTVV.